Below, one T cell receptor beta chain is given with its context. The antigen is unknown. Treatment of the sample: approximately 9-day PBMC culture with coronavirus spike peptide pools or control peptides (ViraFEST assay). The data derive from a study of vaccination and CD4 T cells after COVID-19. Study-wide background: By nasal swab PCR, the convalescent patients were SARS-CoV-2 positive, with under ten mild cases and one severe.

V was trimmed by 4 bases and J by 8 bases, leaving 14 bases between them. Germline V gene data show CDR1 as MNHEY and CDR2 as SVGAGI. The CDR3 has 13 residues. The Oncomine TCR Beta short-read assay generated sequence data from the DNA of cultured CD4+ T cells. TCRdb re-derived calls from the PCR reads in MiXCR, one entry per CDR3 protein. The sample has 16,000 or so distinct CDR3 sequences; about 50% are singletons. The sequencing here drew on CD4+ T cells from blood, cultured in vitro, taken before SARS-CoV-2 vaccination. V and J are TRBV6-5 and TRBJ1-2, with a tentative D call TRBD1 (6 bases). This TCR was recovered from a human donor who had recovered from COVID-19. DNA of the CDR3: TGTGCCAGCAGTTCCAACAGGGATTTGGGCTACACCTTC. Protein product: CASSSNRDLGYTF.